Listed here are 5 T cell receptor beta chains from one sample, sequenced in a study of PD-1 blockade in classical Hodgkin lymphoma. The assay was immunoSEQ multiplex PCR, and TCRdb's table has in-frame clones only and misses some. The sample carries approximately 110,000 clones, about 92% recorded once. Specified time point: cycle 4 day 1 (C4D1), after around six weeks of nivolumab. Patients all relapsed after autologous stem cell transplantation, and there was variation in brentuximab vedotin exposure. This sample comprised peripheral blood mononuclear cells (PBMCs), obtained before the fourth cycle of nivolumab. These receptors originate from a human donor with classical Hodgkin lymphoma.

The chain's CDR3 is CASSSFGTAKETQYF. The CDR3 region has the DNA TGTGCCAGCAGCTCCTTCGGGACAGCGAAAGAGACCCAGTACTTC. The chain is built from TRBV5-4 and TRBJ2-5, with 7 nucleotides matching TRBD1. J lost 3 bases, V lost 3 bases, and 8 bases had no gene match. Germline V gene data show CDR1 as SGHNT and CDR2 as YYREEE (reference sequence). This CDR3 is 15 amino acids long.

The gene calls are TRBV28 and TRBJ2-1; 11 bases line up with TRBD2. The germline CDR1 and CDR2 sequences are MDHEN and SYDVKM. Trimming removed 7 bases from V and 6 bases from J; junction bases left unmatched: 8. The CDR3 consists of 15 residues. CDR3 DNA sequence: TGTGCCAGCACCCTGGGGACTAGCGGTATCAATGAGCAGTTCTTC. It is translated as CASTLGTSGINEQFF.

The rearrangement joins TRBV21-1 to TRBJ1-3. TRBV21-1 is tagged as a pseudogene. The CDR3 sequence is 13 residues long. CDR3 in amino acids: CASSKGSGNTIYF. CDR3 DNA sequence: TGTGCCAGCAGCAAAGGCTCTGGAAACACCATATATTTT.

The chain employs TRBV6-5 and TRBJ1-5; D unresolved. Looked up from germline, CDR1 is MNHEY and CDR2 is SVGAGI. The CDR3 has 15 amino acids. V was shortened by 8 bases and J by 0 bases, with 14 bases between the two germline ends. The CDR3 region is CASALEGYSNQPQHF. Written as DNA, the CDR3 is TGTGCCAGCGCGTTGGAGGGATATAGCAATCAGCCCCAGCATTTT.

The chain couples TRBV15 to TRBJ1-5; D gene uncertain. CDR1 is LNHNV, CDR2 YYDKDF, per germline (reference sequence). The CDR3 consists of 15 residues. Trimming shortened V by 10 bases and J by 0 bases, and 16 bases separated the two germline ends. The CDR3, as DNA: TGTGCCATTTCGGATGGGCAGTTTAGCAATCAGCCCCAGCATTTT. Amino acid sequence: CAISDGQFSNQPQHF.